This TCR beta chain was obtained from a study of blood T cell repertoires in COVID-19 (dated by TCRdb to 2020 to 2022). Broadly, across the study: Samples covering the acute and convalescent phases of COVID-19 were provided by collaborators in the United States, Italy and Spain. The prospective study material was composed of cDNA or gDNA derived from T cells, B-cell-depleted T cells, or PBMCs. The dataset comprised deeply sampled blood TCRbeta repertoires from subjects exposed to, actively infected with, or recovered from COVID-19. The repertoires were released in a freely available public database meant as a resource for research on the immune response to SARS-CoV-2. Samples came from the ongoing ImmuneRACE study (first 160 participants) plus 1,254 subjects from 6 global collaborators. Nearly every sample came with metadata listing a de-identified subject ID, COVID-19 status, age in years and sex. HLA class I and class II types, where available, came from metadata supplied by the sample provider rather than from assay-based typing. Broad study findings and their caveats: How much clinical and demographic metadata was included differed by source and by participant, and the metadata was provided uncurated.

Comments on this clone: Its antigen is not yet known. No much larger clone is present one base from it, and per-base qualities are unavailable.

TCRbeta CDR3 regions were amplified from genomic DNA by means of the immunoSEQ Assay, a bias-controlled multiplex PCR. For the original study's pipeline: The number of nucleated cells in each sample was estimated by amplification of reference gene primers within the assay. To quantify the absolute abundance of each unique TCRbeta CDR3 rearrangement, sequence reads were collapsed and filtered. For each sample, productive Simpson clonality was calculated as the square root of Simpson's diversity index over productive rearrangements. Not all clones reach the TCRdb copy of this immuneACCESS table, which keeps in-frame sequences only. Checked studies attribute under half of the gap to unresolved V genes and leave the rest unexplained. V and J calls and clone size are those listed in that table; D and trimming were worked out from the DNA. This sample gives under 250,000 clones in total; roughly 85% of them show up just once. The leading ten clones occupy around 9.8% of the sample.

Participants in the prospective study were aged about 18 to 95 years, lived in about two dozen United States geographic areas, and enrolled through a virtual design. To assign participants to cohorts, the prospective study relied on clinical history that participants themselves reported in a screening survey and a study questionnaire. Mobile phlebotomists in the prospective study collected whole blood, serum and a nasopharyngeal or oropharyngeal swab from every participant. Prospective study participants could optionally give additional blood draws and questionnaires over an approximately two-month period. Before DNA extraction, prospective study blood samples were shipped either frozen or at room temperature. CDR1 MNHEY and CDR2 SMNVEV are derived from the germline V gene (reference sequence). Here V drops 5 bases and J drops 4 bases, and the junction holds 10 bases not matched to any gene. Including the terminal cysteine and phenylalanine, the CDR3 comprises 17 residues. CDR3 DNA is the only sequence kept; it has 51 bases, read in frame from the first base.

Material for sequencing was PBMCs or T cells enriched from blood (not recorded which). This TCR derives from a woman aged 50 to 60 with acute COVID-19. In this chain, TRBV27 is recombined with TRBJ2-1; 11 central bases correspond to TRBD2. The nucleotide sequence is given as TGTGCCAGCAGTCCAGGGACTAGCGGCGGTTTTTACAATGAGCAGTTCTTC. It codes for CASSPGTSGGFYNEQFF.